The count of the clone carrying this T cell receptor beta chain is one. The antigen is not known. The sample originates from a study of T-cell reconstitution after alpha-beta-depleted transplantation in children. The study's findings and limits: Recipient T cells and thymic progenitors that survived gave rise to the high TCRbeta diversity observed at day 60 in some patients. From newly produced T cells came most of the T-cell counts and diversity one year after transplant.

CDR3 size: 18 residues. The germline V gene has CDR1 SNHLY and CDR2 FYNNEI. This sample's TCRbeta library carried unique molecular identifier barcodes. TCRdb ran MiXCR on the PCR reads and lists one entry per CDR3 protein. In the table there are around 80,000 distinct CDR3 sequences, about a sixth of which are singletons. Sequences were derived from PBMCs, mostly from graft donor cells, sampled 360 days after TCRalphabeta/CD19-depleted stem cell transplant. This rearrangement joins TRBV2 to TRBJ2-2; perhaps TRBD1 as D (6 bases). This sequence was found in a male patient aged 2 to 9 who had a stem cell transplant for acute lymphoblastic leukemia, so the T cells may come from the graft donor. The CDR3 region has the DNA TGTACCTTCAGTCTTTTCCCCTCCGGGCAGGGGAGAGCCGGGGAGCTGTTTTTT. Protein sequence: CTFSLFPSGQGRAGELFF.